This TCR beta chain is from a study of cytomegalovirus exposure and HLA in healthy donors. Background on the study: Assignment to the Caucasian-associated ancestry cluster applied to 81% of the roughly 420 genotyped donors. Regarding the study as a whole: Presence/absence analyses assumed roughly uniform sequencing depth across donors, which may not hold. In a later analysis, V- and J-gene trimming of beta chains associated with a DCLRE1C missense variant, replicated independently. Analysis performed later showed TCR beta chains linked to HLA being more clonally expanded than equally common others.

Trimming removed 3 bases at V and 1 base at J, with 5 bases between. Per germline, CDR1 SGHRS and CDR2 YFSETQ. This CDR3 spans 12 amino acids. Amplification used 60 Vbeta primers and 13 Jbeta primers. The assay was immunoSEQ multiplex PCR, and TCRdb's table has in-frame clones only and misses some. Of 150,000 or so clones in the sample, 73% were seen once. Comment on this clone: Its antigen is unknown.

The rearrangement links TRBV5-1 to TRBJ2-7; D not certain. The sample comprised PBMCs. The clonotype originates from a woman aged 18 to 35 in good health and CMV-seronegative. The CDR3 DNA reads as TGCGCCAGCAGCTCCTATTCCTACGAGCAGTACTTC. This gives the protein CASSSYSYEQYF.